The 24 T cell receptor beta chains below come from one sample, sequenced in a study of cytomegalovirus exposure and HLA in healthy donors. The PCR employed 60 Vbeta primers together with 13 Jbeta primers. The table came from immunoSEQ multiplex PCR; TCRdb's copy has only in-frame clones and leaves some out. The data show fewer than 250,000 clones, around four fifths seen once. What was sequenced was PBMCs. Source of these receptors: a boy aged 2 to 10 in good health and CMV-seronegative.

This clone has just a few counts. The V gene is TRBV5-4, the J gene TRBJ1-1, with 11 bases lining up with TRBD1. Germline-derived CDR1 and CDR2 are SGHNT and YYREEE (reference sequence). V was clipped by 4 bases and J by 4 bases; unmatched bases: 3. The CDR3 is 14 amino acids. The CDR3 DNA reads TGTGCCAGCAGCATAGGACAGGGGGCCACTGAAGCTTTCTTT. Protein product: CASSIGQGATEAFF.

This clone was detected a few times. The chain recombines TRBV6-5 with TRBJ2-7, with 10 bases fitting TRBD1. The germline V gene encodes CDR1 MNHEY and CDR2 SVGAGI. The CDR3 has 15 amino acids. V gave up 6 bases and J gave up 5 bases; unmatched junction bases: 10. CDR3 in amino acids: CASRLTGTGAHEQYF. The DNA of the CDR3 is TGTGCCAGCAGATTGACCGGGACAGGGGCCCACGAGCAGTACTTC.

CDR3 sequence: CASSLGGVGYEQYF. As DNA, the CDR3 is TGCGCCAGCAGCCTAGGGGGAGTTGGTTACGAGCAGTACTTC. The V and J genes are TRBV4-1 and TRBJ2-7, with D tentatively TRBD1 (6 bases). The length of the CDR3 is 14 residues. Germline assignment: CDR1 MGHRA and CDR2 YSYEKL. V shed 4 bases and J shed 4 bases, with 14 bases lying between them.

This chain joins TRBV28 and TRBJ1-1; 11 bases match TRBD1. The trim removed 8 bases at V and 2 bases at J, leaving 7 bases unmatched. This CDR3 region has 15 residues. Looked up from germline, CDR1 is MDHEN and CDR2 is SYDVKM. The CDR3 loop is CASPRTGGGNTEAFF. In nucleotides, the CDR3 is TGTGCCAGCCCTCGGACAGGGGGCGGAAACACTGAAGCTTTCTTT.

The genes are TRBV10-1 and TRBJ2-6; 7 nucleotides match TRBD1. The CDR3 is made up of 17 amino acids. CDR1 and CDR2 from the germline V gene are WNHNN and SYGVQD (reference sequence). J gave up 0 bases and V 5 bases, and 7 bases lay outside the gene matches. Written as DNA, the CDR3 is TGCGCCAGCAGTTCGGGACAGTGGGGCTCTGGGGCCAACGTCCTGACTTTC. It yields the protein CASSSGQWGSGANVLTF.

The chain recombines TRBV7-9 with TRBJ1-5; 8 bases agree with TRBD1. The CDR3 is 17 residues long. J gave up 0 bases and V 5 bases, and 9 bases lay outside the gene matches. CDR1 and CDR2 from the germline V gene are SEHNR and FQNEAQ (reference sequence). CDR3 sequence: CASSLNQTGASNQPQHF. The CDR3 DNA sequence: TGTGCCAGCAGCCTAAACCAGACAGGGGCTAGCAATCAGCCCCAGCATTTT.

The CDR3 sequence is CASGLPPGGSNQPQHF. DNA for the CDR3: TGTGCTAGTGGTCTGCCTCCAGGGGGTAGCAATCAGCCCCAGCATTTT. The chain joins TRBV12-5 to TRBJ1-5; TRBD1 aligns across 7 bases. CDR3 length equals 16 residues. Trimming at V came to 5 bases and at J to 0 bases, leaving 7 bases not matched to a gene. In germline, CDR1 is LGHNT, CDR2 FRNRAP.

This chain links TRBV2 with TRBJ2-5; 8 bases align to TRBD1. Germline V gene sequence: CDR1 SNHLY, CDR2 FYNNEI. The V and J ends lost 8 bases and 0 bases, in that order; junction bases with no gene match: 5. The CDR3 extends over 14 amino acids. The DNA for the CDR3 is TGTGCCAGCGGTTACAGGGGGTACCAAGAGACCCAGTACTTC. This codes for CASGYRGYQETQYF.

About this clone: Given a much more abundant clone one base away, this may be a read error. The genes are TRBV25-1 and TRBJ2-3; 9 bases agree with TRBD2. Trimming took 5 bases from V and 1 from J; bases not matched to a gene: 1. CDR3 size: 14 residues. Germline V lookup: CDR1 MGHDK, CDR2 SYGVNS. The CDR3 loop reads CASSLAGGTDTQYF. For the CDR3, the DNA is TGTGCCAGCAGTTTAGCGGGGGGCACAGATACGCAGTATTTT.

This clone was recorded only once. This rearrangement joins TRBV15 to TRBJ2-7; possible D gene TRBD1, 5 bases. The CDR3 is made up of 14 amino acids. V dropped 5 bases and J dropped 2 bases, with 13 bases sitting between them. Germline V gene data show CDR1 as LNHNV and CDR2 as YYDKDF (reference sequence). The CDR3: CATSARGSAYEQYF. The CDR3 DNA reads as TGTGCCACCAGCGCTAGGGGCAGCGCCTACGAGCAGTACTTC.

A remark on this clone: Compared with germline, one end of the junction differs, possibly owing to a read error. V and J are TRBV7-9 and TRBJ2-1, with 8 nucleotides matching TRBD2. Germline CDR1 is SEHNR and CDR2 is FQNEAQ (reference sequence). The CDR3 has 18 amino acids. CDR3 protein: CSSSPGGREVYYLNEQFF. In nucleotides, the CDR3 is TGTTCCAGCAGTCCGGGTGGGCGGGAGGTTTATTACCTCAATGAGCAGTTCTTC.

The chain links TRBV4-1 to TRBJ2-1; 7 nucleotides align to TRBD2. In germline, CDR1 is MGHRA, CDR2 YSYEKL. The CDR3 covers 13 residues. V was pared by 1 base and J by 11 bases, with 5 bases of the junction left unmatched. The CDR3 here is CASSQVAGLQQFF. In nucleotides, the CDR3 is TGCGCCAGCAGCCAAGTGGCGGGACTACAGCAGTTCTTC.

The rearrangement links TRBV29-1 to TRBJ2-7; D might be TRBD2 (6 bases). The germline gives CDR1 SQVTM, CDR2 ANQGSEA. V gave up 4 bases and J gave up 3 bases, with 13 bases separating them. The CDR3 runs to 13 residues. The CDR3 sequence is CSVAGTRYYEQYF. CDR3 in DNA: TGCAGCGTTGCCGGGACTCGCTACTACGAGCAGTACTTC.

The chain recombines TRBV29-1 with TRBJ2-1; D remains ambiguous. Germline loops: CDR1 SQVTM, CDR2 ANQGSEA. The CDR3 consists of 13 residues. Deletions cut 2 bases from V and 0 bases from J, with 5 bases between. The CDR3 DNA follows: TGCAGCGTTGAACCGAGCTCCTACAATGAGCAGTTCTTC. Its protein product is CSVEPSSYNEQFF.

The chain is built from TRBV6-4 and TRBJ2-1; 10 bases are shared with TRBD2. Losses at the gene ends were 0 bases for V and 5 bases for J; bases not matched to a gene: 4. Per germline, CDR1 MRHNA and CDR2 SNTAGT. CDR3 size: 16 residues. The chain's CDR3 is CASSDSSSGSHNEQFF. The CDR3, as DNA: TGTGCCAGCAGTGACTCGTCTAGCGGGAGCCACAATGAGCAGTTCTTC.

Only a few counts were recorded for this clone. The CDR3 coding sequence is TGTGCCAGCAGCCAGGAGCGGGTACAAGAGACCCAGTACTTC. Protein product: CASSQERVQETQYF. V is TRBV4-2 and J is TRBJ2-5; possible D gene TRBD2, 6 bases. The CDR3 covers 14 residues. The germline V gene has CDR1 LGHNA and CDR2 YNFKEQ. Trimming removed 3 bases from V and 2 bases from J, with 10 bases in between.

This clone was detected a few times. V and J are TRBV6-1 and TRBJ2-6; no clear D. From germline, CDR1 is MNHNS and CDR2 SASEGT. This CDR3 is 14 amino acids long. Trimming pared 7 bases from V and 0 bases from J, leaving 7 bases between. The CDR3 protein is CASIISSGANVLTF. The CDR3 DNA sequence: TGTGCCAGCATTATCAGCTCTGGGGCCAACGTCCTGACTTTC.

The V gene is TRBV10-3, the J gene TRBJ2-7; TRBD2 matches at 11 bases. Germline V gene lookup returns CDR1 ENHRY and CDR2 SYGVKD. V was clipped by 8 bases and J by 7 bases; unmatched bases: 16. The CDR3 runs 16 residues. This chain's CDR3 is CAISARPSGGTGEQYF. For the CDR3, the DNA is TGTGCCATCTCGGCGCGTCCTAGCGGGGGGACGGGGGAGCAGTACTTC.

J is TRBJ2-3 and V is TRBV5-5, with D possibly TRBD2 on 6 matching bases. Germline CDR1 is SGHKS and CDR2 is YYEKEE (reference sequence). The CDR3 runs 16 residues. V lost 0 bases and J lost 2, with 13 bases in between. The CDR3 protein is CASSLERGLATDTQYF. DNA for the CDR3: TGTGCCAGCAGCTTGGAAAGGGGACTGGCCACAGATACGCAGTATTTT.

This clone was seen a handful of times. In DNA, the CDR3 is TGTGCCAGCAGCGTCAGGGACCAAGAGACCCAGTACTTC. Its protein is CASSVRDQETQYF. V gene TRBV6-4 combines with J gene TRBJ2-5, with TRBD1 as a possible D gene (5 bases). The CDR3 is 13 amino acids. CDR1 and CDR2 (germline): MRHNA, SNTAGT. V lost 6 bases, J lost 0 bases, and 8 bases lay in between.

J is TRBJ2-7 and V is TRBV2; 9 bases match TRBD1. Germline CDR1 SNHLY, CDR2 FYNNEI. The CDR3 loop spans 15 amino acids. V trimming: 10 bases; J trimming: 2 bases; junction bases outside the gene matches: 12. CDR3 loop: CAIPRRGQGPYEQYF. DNA for the CDR3: TGTGCCATCCCCCGGAGGGGACAGGGACCCTACGAGCAGTACTTC. Using reference TRBV2 and TRBJ2-7 for the parts outside the CDR3, the full variable domain is EPEVTQTPSHQVTQMGQEVILRCVPISNHLYFYWYRQILGQKVEFLVSFYNNEISEKSEIFDDQFSVERPDGSNFTLKIRSTKLEDSAMYFCAIPRRGQGPYEQYFGPGTRLTVT.

For the CDR3, the DNA is TGCGCCAGCAGCCCGCAGGATTCCAGCTATAATTCACCCCTCCACTTT. Translated: CASSPQDSSYNSPLHF. The chain carries TRBV4-1 and TRBJ1-6, with D uncertain. Germline-derived CDR1 and CDR2 are MGHRA and YSYEKL. V dropped 4 bases and J dropped 3 bases, with 13 bases sitting between them. This CDR3 is built from 16 residues.

The chain joins TRBV29-1 to TRBJ1-3, with TRBD1 identical over 9 bases. CDR1 and CDR2 from the germline V gene are SQVTM and ANQGSEA. The CDR3 loop spans 13 amino acids. J lost 4 bases, V lost 7 bases, and 5 bases had no gene match. This CDR3 is CSGRGTGGNTIYF. DNA of the CDR3: TGCAGCGGGCGGGGGACAGGGGGAAACACCATATATTTT.

The chain couples TRBV28 to TRBJ2-7; D is perhaps TRBD1 (5 bases). The CDR3 is 12 amino acids. Per the germline V gene, CDR1 is MDHEN and CDR2 is SYDVKM. V lost 5 bases and J 2 bases, leaving 7 bases between the germline ends. CDR3 region: CASSPGPYEQYF. The CDR3 DNA reads TGTGCCAGCAGTCCAGGGCCCTACGAGCAGTACTTC.